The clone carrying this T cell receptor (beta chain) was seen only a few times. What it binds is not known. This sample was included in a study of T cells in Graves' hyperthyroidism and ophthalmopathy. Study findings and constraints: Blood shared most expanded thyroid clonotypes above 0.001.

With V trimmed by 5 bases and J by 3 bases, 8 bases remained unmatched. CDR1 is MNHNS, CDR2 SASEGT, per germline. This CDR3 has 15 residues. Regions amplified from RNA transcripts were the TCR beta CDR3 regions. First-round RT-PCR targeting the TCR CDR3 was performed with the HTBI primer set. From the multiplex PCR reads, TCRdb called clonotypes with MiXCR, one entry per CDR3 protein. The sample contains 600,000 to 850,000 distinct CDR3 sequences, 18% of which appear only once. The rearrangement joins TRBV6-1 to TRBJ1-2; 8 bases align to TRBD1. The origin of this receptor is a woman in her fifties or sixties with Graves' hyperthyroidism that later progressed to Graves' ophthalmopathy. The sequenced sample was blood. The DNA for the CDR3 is TGTGCCAGCAGTTCGCAGGGGGCGCGGGACTATGGCTACACCTTC. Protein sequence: CASSSQGARDYGYTF.